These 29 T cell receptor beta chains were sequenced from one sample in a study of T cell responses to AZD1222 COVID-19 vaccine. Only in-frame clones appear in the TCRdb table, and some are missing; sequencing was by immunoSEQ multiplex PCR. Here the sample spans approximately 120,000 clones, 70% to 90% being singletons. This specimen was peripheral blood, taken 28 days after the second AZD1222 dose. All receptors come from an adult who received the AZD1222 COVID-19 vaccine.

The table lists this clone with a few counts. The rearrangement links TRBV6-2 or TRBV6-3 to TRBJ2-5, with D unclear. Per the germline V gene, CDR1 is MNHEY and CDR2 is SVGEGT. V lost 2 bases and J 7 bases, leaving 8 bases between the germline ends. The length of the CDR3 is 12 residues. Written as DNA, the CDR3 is TGTGCCAGCAGTTACGTTTTCCGGACCCAGTACTTC. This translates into CASSYVFRTQYF.

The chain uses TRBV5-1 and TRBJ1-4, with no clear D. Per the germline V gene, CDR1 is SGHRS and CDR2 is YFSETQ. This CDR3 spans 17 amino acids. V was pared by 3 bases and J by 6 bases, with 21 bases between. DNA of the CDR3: TGCGCCAGCAGCTCCTCTGTCCTGGCAGCCCAGGATGAAAAACTGTTTTTT. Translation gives CASSSSVLAAQDEKLFF.

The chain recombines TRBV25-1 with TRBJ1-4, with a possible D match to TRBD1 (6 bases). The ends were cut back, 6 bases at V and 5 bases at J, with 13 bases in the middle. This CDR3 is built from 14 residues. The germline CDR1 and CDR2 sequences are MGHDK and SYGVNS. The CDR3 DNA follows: TGTGCCAGCAGCCAGATTCAGGGGAATGAAAAACTGTTTTTT. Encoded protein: CASSQIQGNEKLFF.

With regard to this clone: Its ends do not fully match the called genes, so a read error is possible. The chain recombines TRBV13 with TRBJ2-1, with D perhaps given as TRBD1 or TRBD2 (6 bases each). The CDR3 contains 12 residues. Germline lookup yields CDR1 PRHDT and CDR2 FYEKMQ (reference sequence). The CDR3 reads CASSLGGNEQFF. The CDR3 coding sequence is TGTGCCAGCAGCCTAGGGGGGAATGAGCAGTTCTTC.

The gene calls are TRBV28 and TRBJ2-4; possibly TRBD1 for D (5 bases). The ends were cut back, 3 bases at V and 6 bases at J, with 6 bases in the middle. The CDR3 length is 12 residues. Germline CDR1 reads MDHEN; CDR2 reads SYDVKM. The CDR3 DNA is TGTGCCAGCAGTTTTAGGGGAAACATTCAGTACTTC. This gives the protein CASSFRGNIQYF.

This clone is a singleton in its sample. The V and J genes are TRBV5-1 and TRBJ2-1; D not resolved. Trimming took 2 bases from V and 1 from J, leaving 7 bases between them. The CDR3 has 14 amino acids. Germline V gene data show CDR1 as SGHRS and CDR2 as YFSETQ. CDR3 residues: CASSLDFSYNEQFF. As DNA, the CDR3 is TGCGCCAGCAGCTTAGACTTTTCCTACAATGAGCAGTTCTTC.

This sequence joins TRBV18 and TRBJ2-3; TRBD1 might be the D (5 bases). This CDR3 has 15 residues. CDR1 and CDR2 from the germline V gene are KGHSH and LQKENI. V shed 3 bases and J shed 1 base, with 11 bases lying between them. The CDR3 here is CASSPKGRGTDTQYF. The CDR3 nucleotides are TGTGCCAGCTCACCGAAGGGGCGAGGCACAGATACGCAGTATTTT.

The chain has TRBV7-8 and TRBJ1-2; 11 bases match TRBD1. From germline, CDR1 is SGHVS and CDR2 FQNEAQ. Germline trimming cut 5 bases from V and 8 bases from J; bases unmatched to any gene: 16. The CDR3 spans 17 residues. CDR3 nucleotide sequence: TGTGCCAGCAGCCCCCCCTCACCTGGACAGGGGGCAGGGGGCTACACCTTC. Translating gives CASSPPSPGQGAGGYTF.

This chain's CDR3 is CASPCRSGRSNEQYF. CDR3 in DNA: TGTGCCAGCCCCTGTCGGAGCGGGAGGTCCAACGAGCAGTACTTC. The rearrangement joins TRBV21-1 to TRBJ2-7; the table calls TRBD2, which could not be checked here. TRBV21-1 is a documented pseudogene. The CDR3 spans 15 residues.

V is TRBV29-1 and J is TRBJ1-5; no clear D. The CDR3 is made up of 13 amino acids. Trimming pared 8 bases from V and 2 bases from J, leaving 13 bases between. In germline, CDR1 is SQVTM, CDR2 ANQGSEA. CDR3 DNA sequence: TGCAGCCGGCACCTTAAGCGCAATCAGCCCCAGCATTTT. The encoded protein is CSRHLKRNQPQHF.

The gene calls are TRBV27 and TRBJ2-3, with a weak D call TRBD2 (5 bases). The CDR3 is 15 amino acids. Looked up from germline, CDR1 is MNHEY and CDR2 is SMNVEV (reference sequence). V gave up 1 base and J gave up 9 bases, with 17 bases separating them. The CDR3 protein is CASSLYPASSFTQYF. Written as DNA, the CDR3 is TGTGCCAGCAGTTTATACCCCGCATCTAGCTTCACGCAGTATTTT.

In DNA, the CDR3 is TGTGCCAGTTCCTCGATCGAAGGCGCCTATGGCTACACCTTC. This gives the protein CASSSIEGAYGYTF. The chain is built from TRBV19 and TRBJ1-2; D uncertain. Trimming took off 8 bases at V and 4 bases at J, with 17 bases between the two ends. Per the germline V gene, CDR1 is LNHDA and CDR2 is SQIVND (reference sequence). The length of the CDR3 is 14 residues. Drawing the rest from reference TRBV19 and TRBJ1-2, the complete variable domain is DGGITQSPKYLFRKEGQNVTLSCEQNLNHDAMYWYRQDPGQGLRLIYYSQIVNDFQKGDIAEGYSVSREKKESFPLTVTSAQKNPTAFYLCASSSIEGAYGYTFGSGTRLTVV.

In DNA, the CDR3 is TGTGCCAGCAGTTACCCGAACACCGGGGAGCTGTTTTTT. Translation: CASSYPNTGELFF. This chain connects TRBV6-5 to TRBJ2-2; D is ambiguous. The V and J ends lost 2 bases and 0 bases respectively, with 1 base between them. The CDR3 totals 13 residues. The V gene's germline CDR1 is MNHEY and CDR2 SVGAGI.

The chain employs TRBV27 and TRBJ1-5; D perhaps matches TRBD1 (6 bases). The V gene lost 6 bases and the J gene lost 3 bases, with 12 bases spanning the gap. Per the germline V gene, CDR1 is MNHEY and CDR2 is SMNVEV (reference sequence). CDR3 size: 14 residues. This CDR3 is CASSRGFDNQPQHF. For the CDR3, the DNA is TGTGCCAGCAGCAGGGGTTTCGACAATCAGCCCCAGCATTTT.

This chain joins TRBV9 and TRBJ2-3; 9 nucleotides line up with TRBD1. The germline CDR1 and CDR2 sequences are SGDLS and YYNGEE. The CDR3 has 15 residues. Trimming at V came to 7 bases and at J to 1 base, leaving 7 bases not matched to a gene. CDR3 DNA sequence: TGTGCCAGCGGGGGGGGACAGGGAGGCACAGATACGCAGTATTTT. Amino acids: CASGGGQGGTDTQYF. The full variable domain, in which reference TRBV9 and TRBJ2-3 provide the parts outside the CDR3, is DSGVTQTPKHLITATGQRVTLRCSPRSGDLSVYWYQQSLDQGLQFLIQYYNGEERAKGNILERFSAQQFPDLHSELNLSSLELGDSALYFCASGGGQGGTDTQYFGPGTRLTVL.

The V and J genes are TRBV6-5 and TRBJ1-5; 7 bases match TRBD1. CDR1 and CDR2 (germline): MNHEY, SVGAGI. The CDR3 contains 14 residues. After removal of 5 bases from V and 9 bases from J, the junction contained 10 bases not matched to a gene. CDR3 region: CASSNNRGGRPQHF. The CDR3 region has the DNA TGTGCCAGCAGTAATAACAGGGGAGGGAGGCCCCAGCATTTT.

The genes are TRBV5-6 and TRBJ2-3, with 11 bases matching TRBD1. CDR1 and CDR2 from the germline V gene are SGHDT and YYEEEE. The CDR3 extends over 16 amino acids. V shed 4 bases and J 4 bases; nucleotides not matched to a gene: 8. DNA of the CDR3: TGTGCCAGCAGCCTCCGAGGGACAGGGGGATCAGATACGCAGTATTTT. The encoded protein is CASSLRGTGGSDTQYF.

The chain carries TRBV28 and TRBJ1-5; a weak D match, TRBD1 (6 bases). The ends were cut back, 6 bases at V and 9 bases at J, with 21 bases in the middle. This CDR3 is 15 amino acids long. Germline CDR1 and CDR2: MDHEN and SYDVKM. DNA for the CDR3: TGTGCCAGCAGCTTAAGCGGGGGCGGCCCTTGGCCCCAGCATTTT. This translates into CASSLSGGGPWPQHF.

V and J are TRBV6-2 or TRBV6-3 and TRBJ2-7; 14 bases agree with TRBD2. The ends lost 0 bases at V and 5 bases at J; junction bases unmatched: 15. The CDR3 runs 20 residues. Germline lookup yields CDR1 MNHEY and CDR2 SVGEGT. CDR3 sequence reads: CASSYSGLAGGPRPKDEQYF. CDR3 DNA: TGTGCCAGCAGTTACTCCGGACTAGCGGGAGGCCCCCGCCCGAAGGACGAGCAGTACTTC.

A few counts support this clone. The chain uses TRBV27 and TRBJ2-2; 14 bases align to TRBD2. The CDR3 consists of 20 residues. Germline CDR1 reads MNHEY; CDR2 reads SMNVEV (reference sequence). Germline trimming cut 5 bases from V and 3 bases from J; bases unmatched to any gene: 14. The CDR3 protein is CASSHLGLAGGFGDTGELFF. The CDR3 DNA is TGTGCCAGCAGTCACCTAGGACTAGCGGGAGGTTTCGGGGACACCGGGGAGCTGTTTTTT.

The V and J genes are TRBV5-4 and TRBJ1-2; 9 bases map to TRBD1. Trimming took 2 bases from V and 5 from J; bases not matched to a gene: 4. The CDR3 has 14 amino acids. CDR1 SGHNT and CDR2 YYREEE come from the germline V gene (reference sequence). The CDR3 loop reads CASSLGDRDYGYTF. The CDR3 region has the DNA TGTGCCAGCAGCTTAGGGGACAGGGATTATGGCTACACCTTC. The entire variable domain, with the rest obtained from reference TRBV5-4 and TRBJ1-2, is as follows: ETGVTQSPTHLIKTRGQQVTLRCSSQSGHNTVSWYQQALGQGPQFIFQYYREEENGRGNFPPRFSGLQFPNYSSELNVNALELDDSALYLCASSLGDRDYGYTFGSGTRLTVV.

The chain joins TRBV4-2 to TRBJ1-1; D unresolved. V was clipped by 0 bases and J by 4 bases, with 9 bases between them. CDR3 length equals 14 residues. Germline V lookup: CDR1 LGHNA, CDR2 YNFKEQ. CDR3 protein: CASSQEGVGTEAFF. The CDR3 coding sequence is TGTGCCAGCAGCCAAGAGGGTGTGGGCACTGAAGCTTTCTTT.

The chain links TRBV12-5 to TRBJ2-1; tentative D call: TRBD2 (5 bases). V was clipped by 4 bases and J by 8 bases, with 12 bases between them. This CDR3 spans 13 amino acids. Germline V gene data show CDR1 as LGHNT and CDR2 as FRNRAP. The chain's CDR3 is CASGSGMRDEQFF. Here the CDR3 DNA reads TGTGCTAGTGGTTCTGGTATGAGGGATGAGCAGTTCTTC.

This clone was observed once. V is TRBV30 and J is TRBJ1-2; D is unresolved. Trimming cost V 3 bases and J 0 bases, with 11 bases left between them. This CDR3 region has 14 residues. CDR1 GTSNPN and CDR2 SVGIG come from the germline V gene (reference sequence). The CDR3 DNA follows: TGTGCCTGGAGAAAGAGCAGTTCTAACTATGGCTACACCTTC. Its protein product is CAWRKSSSNYGYTF.

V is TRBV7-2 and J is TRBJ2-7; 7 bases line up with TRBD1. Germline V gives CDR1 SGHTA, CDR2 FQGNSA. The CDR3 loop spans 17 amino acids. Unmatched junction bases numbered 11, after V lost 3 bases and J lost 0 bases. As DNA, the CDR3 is TGTGCCAGCAGCTTGGGCAGACCGGGACAGATCTCCTACGAGCAGTACTTC. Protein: CASSLGRPGQISYEQYF.

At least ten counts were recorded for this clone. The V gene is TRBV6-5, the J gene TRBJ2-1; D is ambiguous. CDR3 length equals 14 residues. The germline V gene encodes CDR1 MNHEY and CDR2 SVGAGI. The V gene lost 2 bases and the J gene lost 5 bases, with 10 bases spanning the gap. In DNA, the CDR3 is TGTGCCAGCAGTTACGTGGGTTCAGACAATGAGCAGTTCTTC. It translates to CASSYVGSDNEQFF.

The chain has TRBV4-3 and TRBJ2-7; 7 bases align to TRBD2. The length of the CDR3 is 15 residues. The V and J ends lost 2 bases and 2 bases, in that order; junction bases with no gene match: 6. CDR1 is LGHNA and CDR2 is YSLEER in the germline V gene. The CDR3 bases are TGCGCCAGCAGCCAAAAAATCGCGGGAGCCTACGAGCAGTACTTC. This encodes CASSQKIAGAYEQYF.

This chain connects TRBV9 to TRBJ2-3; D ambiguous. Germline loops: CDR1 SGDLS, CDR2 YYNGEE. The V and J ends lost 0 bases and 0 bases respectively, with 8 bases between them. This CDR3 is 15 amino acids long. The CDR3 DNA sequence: TGTGCCAGCAGCGTAGAGGCCTCTAGCACAGATACGCAGTATTTT. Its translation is CASSVEASSTDTQYF.

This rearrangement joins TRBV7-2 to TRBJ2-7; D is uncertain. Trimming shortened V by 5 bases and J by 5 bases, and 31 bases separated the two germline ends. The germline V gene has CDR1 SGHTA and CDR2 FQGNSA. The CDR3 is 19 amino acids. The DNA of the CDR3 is TGTGCCAGCAGCCCCTCCGACTCTACTCTAGGTATGGCGCGCGACGAGCAGTACTTC. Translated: CASSPSDSTLGMARDEQYF.